This T cell receptor (beta chain) derives from a study of technical replicates of blood from a handful of donors. Sequencing used immunoSEQ multiplex PCR; TCRdb keeps in-frame clones, though not all of them. The sample carries roughly 60,000 clones, roughly 94% recorded once. The CDR3 spans 13 residues. Looked up from germline, CDR1 is SGHTA and CDR2 is FQGTGA. Trimming removed 4 bases from V and 4 bases from J; junction bases left unmatched: 2. The source is a human donor in good health. Some clones in this sample may be carry-over from other donors' samples. Input material: PBMCs. The chain couples TRBV7-3 to TRBJ1-1; 8 nucleotides align to TRBD1. The CDR3 sequence: CASSSDRATEAFF. CDR3 nucleotides: TGTGCCAGCAGCTCGGACAGGGCCACTGAAGCTTTCTTT.